The 25 T cell receptor beta chains in this list originate from one sample, sequenced in a study of T-cell memory formation after mild COVID-19. TCRdb re-called the 5' RACE reads with MiXCR, one entry per CDR3 protein. The table lists 350,000 or so distinct CDR3 sequences, roughly 20% of them singletons. The sequenced sample was PBMCs or a T cell subset sorted from them (not recorded which). These receptors all stem from a young man who had mild COVID-19 (a few samples of this study predate the infection). Cell type and time point are not known.

V is TRBV12-3 or TRBV12-4 and J is TRBJ2-7; 7 bases are a match to TRBD2. V dropped 3 bases and J dropped 0; count of bases not matched to a gene: 2. This CDR3 region has 14 residues. Here the CDR3 reads CASSFVAGSYEQYF. CDR3 nucleotide sequence: TGTGCCAGCAGTTTCGTAGCGGGCTCCTACGAGCAGTACTTC.

This clonotype came up a few times. The rearrangement links TRBV2 to TRBJ2-1; 12 bases are shared with TRBD2. J lost 9 bases, V lost 8 bases, and 8 bases had no gene match. CDR1 and CDR2 from the germline V gene are SNHLY and FYNNEI. CDR3 size: 14 residues. The CDR3 region is CASRPSGGGFEQFF. CDR3 sequence (DNA): TGTGCCAGCCGTCCTAGCGGGGGGGGCTTTGAGCAGTTCTTC.

This chain connects TRBV5-1 to TRBJ2-1; 7 bases match TRBD2. The CDR3 length is 15 residues. With 4 bases clipped from V and 4 bases from J, the junction kept 8 bases outside the gene matches. Germline-derived CDR1 and CDR2 are SGHRS and YFSETQ. The chain's CDR3 is CASSPLGGGYNEQFF. In DNA form, the CDR3 reads TGCGCCAGCAGCCCCCTTGGGGGGGGATACAATGAGCAGTTCTTC.

This clonotype was seen a handful of times. The chain recombines TRBV14 with TRBJ2-2; D uncertain. This CDR3 has 17 amino acids. CDR1 and CDR2 from the germline V gene are SGHDN and FVKESK. V gave up 3 bases and J gave up 7 bases, with 21 bases separating them. The CDR3 DNA reads TGTGCCAGCAGCCAGAGAGTCACGCGAGGTTTAGGCGGGGAGCTGTTTTTT. Encoded protein: CASSQRVTRGLGGELFF.

The table lists this clonotype with a few counts. The rearrangement joins TRBV5-1 to TRBJ2-5, with 9 bases identical to TRBD2. CDR3 length equals 16 residues. Germline V gene lookup returns CDR1 SGHRS and CDR2 YFSETQ. The V segment lost 0 bases and the J segment 3 bases; nucleotides outside the gene matches: 6. As DNA, the CDR3 is TGCGCCAGCAGCTTGGTTCGCGGGGGGGTGGAAGAGACCCAGTACTTC. This translates into CASSLVRGGVEETQYF.

This clonotype was seen at least ten times. This chain links TRBV4-3 with TRBJ2-3; D gene ambiguous. Germline CDR1 and CDR2: LGHNA and YSLEER. The CDR3 is made up of 12 amino acids. V was shortened by 0 bases and J by 6 bases, with 4 bases between the two germline ends. CDR3 region: CASSQDQDTQYF. CDR3 in DNA: TGCGCCAGCAGCCAAGATCAGGATACGCAGTATTTT.

This clonotype was detected ten times or more. Sequence at one end of the junction differs from germline and may be a read error. The chain employs TRBV7-2 and TRBJ1-1; D ambiguous. In germline, CDR1 is SGHTA, CDR2 FQGNSA. The CDR3 has 13 residues. The CDR3 loop reads CASSLQRNTEAFF. The DNA of the CDR3 is TGCGCCAGCAGCTTGCAACGGAACACTGAAGCTTTCTTT. The full variable domain, in which reference TRBV7-2 and TRBJ1-1 provide the parts outside the CDR3, is GAGVSQSPSNKVTEKGKDVELRCDPISGHTALYWYRQSLGQGLEFLIYFQGNSAPDKSGLPSDRFSAERTGGSVSTLTIQRTQQEDSAVYLCASSLQRNTEAFFGQGTRLTVV.

This clonotype has a count of ten or more. This rearrangement joins TRBV6-6 to TRBJ2-2; D not certain. CDR1 MNHNY and CDR2 SVGAGI come from the germline V gene (reference sequence). V was cut by 5 bases and J by 2 bases, with 9 bases left in between. The CDR3 has 14 residues. CDR3 sequence: CASSHDGNTGELFF. CDR3 sequence (DNA): TGTGCCAGCAGTCACGACGGAAACACCGGGGAGCTGTTTTTT.

This clonotype has just a few counts. The gene calls are TRBV5-6 and TRBJ2-5; the match to TRBD2 covers 10 bases. V shed 0 bases and J 4 bases; nucleotides not matched to a gene: 6. CDR1 SGHDT and CDR2 YYEEEE come from the germline V gene. The CDR3 consists of 16 residues. DNA for the CDR3: TGTGCCAGCAGCTTGGAGCGGGGGGGCCTGGTAGAGACCCAGTACTTC. Translation gives CASSLERGGLVETQYF.

A few counts support this clonotype. The V call is TRBV20-1, the J call TRBJ1-1; D gene uncertain. Per germline, CDR1 DFQATT and CDR2 SNEGSKA (reference sequence). CDR3 length: 14 amino acids. Trimming pared 7 bases from V and 4 bases from J, leaving 19 bases between. CDR3 region: CSVRTPLSSTEAFF. The CDR3, as DNA: TGCAGTGTCAGGACTCCCTTGTCGAGCACTGAAGCTTTCTTT.

The chain recombines TRBV7-8 with TRBJ2-4; D tentatively fits TRBD1 or TRBD2 (5 bases each). Trimming shortened V by 5 bases and J by 0 bases, and 8 bases separated the two germline ends. CDR3 length: 14 amino acids. CDR1 SGHVS and CDR2 FQNEAQ come from the germline V gene. The CDR3 sequence: CASSTRGAKNIQYF. The CDR3 nucleotides read TGTGCCAGCAGCACTAGGGGAGCCAAAAACATTCAGTACTTC.

This clonotype was picked up a small number of times. The chain joins TRBV9 to TRBJ2-3; 8 bases line up with TRBD1. Germline V gene data show CDR1 as SGDLS and CDR2 as YYNGEE. V was clipped by 3 bases and J by 6 bases; unmatched bases: 6. CDR3 length: 14 residues. In DNA, the CDR3 is TGTGCCAGCAGCGGAGGACAGGGCGGTGATACGCAGTATTTT. Translated, it gives CASSGGQGGDTQYF.

This clonotype was seen ten or more times. This chain links TRBV6-2 or TRBV6-3 with TRBJ2-3, with TRBD1 matching over 8 bases. V was clipped by 4 bases and J by 2 bases; unmatched bases: 2. The CDR3 consists of 14 residues. Per germline, CDR1 MNHEY and CDR2 SVGEGT. The CDR3 nucleotides are TGTGCCAGCAGTTTGGGACAGGCCACAGATACGCAGTATTTT. Translation gives CASSLGQATDTQYF.

In this sample, this clonotype turned up many times. The J gene is TRBJ1-6, the V gene TRBV9; tentatively, D is TRBD1 (5 bases). V lost 4 bases, J lost 10 bases, and 18 bases lay in between. The CDR3 length is 15 residues. CDR1 and CDR2 (germline): SGDLS, YYNGEE. Written as DNA, the CDR3 is TGTGCCAGCAGCCCACGCGGGGGGGGAACATCACCCCTCCACTTT. Amino acids: CASSPRGGGTSPLHF.

The chain uses TRBV7-2 and TRBJ2-7; no definite D call. CDR1 is SGHTA, CDR2 FQGNSA, per germline. The CDR3 extends over 15 amino acids. The V end was cut by 5 bases, the J end by 3 bases, with 17 bases between. The CDR3 DNA sequence: TGTGCCAGCAGCCCTGACCGAGTATACCACTACGAGCAGTACTTC. Encoded protein: CASSPDRVYHYEQYF.

This clonotype has just a few counts. J is TRBJ2-2 and V is TRBV12-3 or TRBV12-4, with D maybe TRBD1 (6 bases). The CDR3 length is 16 residues. The V and J ends lost 7 bases and 6 bases respectively, with 21 bases between them. The CDR3 DNA reads as TGTGCCAGCATCCCCCCAAACAGGGACAATGCCGGGGAGCTGTTTTTT. Translation gives CASIPPNRDNAGELFF.

This clonotype occurred a few times. The chain is built from TRBV6-5 and TRBJ2-5; D not resolved. CDR3 length: 12 amino acids. V was clipped by 5 bases and J by 5 bases, with 9 bases between them. Germline V gene lookup returns CDR1 MNHEY and CDR2 SVGAGI. The CDR3 loop is CASSGVGETQYF. DNA for the CDR3: TGTGCCAGCAGTGGGGTAGGGGAGACCCAGTACTTC.

This clonotype was seen only a few times. J is TRBJ2-3 and V is TRBV27; 8 bases map to TRBD2. Trimming cost V 6 bases and J 7 bases; bases outside gene matches: 6. CDR3 length equals 13 residues. Per the germline V gene, CDR1 is MNHEY and CDR2 is SMNVEV (reference sequence). The DNA of the CDR3 is TGTGCCAGCAGCTCAATAGCGGGGCATACGCAGTATTTT. It is translated as CASSSIAGHTQYF.

The V call is TRBV18, the J call TRBJ2-1; no firm D call. This CDR3 contains 14 residues. Per the germline V gene, CDR1 is KGHSH and CDR2 is LQKENI. Trimming left V 3 bases short and J 6 bases short, with 12 bases between. The CDR3 protein is CASSPSYSTNEQFF. Written as DNA, the CDR3 is TGTGCCAGCTCACCTTCGTACAGTACCAATGAGCAGTTCTTC.

On this clonotype itself: It is likely a read error, because the conserved phenylalanine at the end of the CDR3 is missing. No DNA is shown, since the ends of the CDR3 on it are uncertain; the CDR3 is the one TCRdb lists. The V and J genes are TRBV10-3 and TRBJ2-7; TRBD1, as called in the table, went unchecked against the DNA. The CDR3 length equals 14 residues, ends included. Looked up from germline, CDR1 is ENHRY and CDR2 is SYGVKD. The CDR3 region is CAISESAGTAPLSL.

This clonotype has a handful of counts. This chain connects TRBV12-3 or TRBV12-4 to TRBJ2-3, with TRBD1 matching 10 bases. This CDR3 is 15 amino acids long. After removal of 6 bases from V and 4 bases from J, the junction contained 7 bases not matched to a gene. The CDR3 region has the DNA TGTGCCAGCAGAGTGGGACAGGGGAGGGCAGATACGCAGTATTTT. Its protein is CASRVGQGRADTQYF.

This sequence joins TRBV5-1 and TRBJ2-3; the match to TRBD2 covers 10 bases. Germline loops: CDR1 SGHRS, CDR2 YFSETQ. The CDR3 has 15 amino acids. V trimming: 4 bases; J trimming: 5 bases; junction bases outside the gene matches: 7. The CDR3 DNA sequence: TGCGCCAGCAGCACCGGACTAGCGGAGGGAGATACGCAGTATTTT. Encoded protein: CASSTGLAEGDTQYF.

This clonotype turned up a few times. The chain employs TRBV9 and TRBJ1-5; possible D gene TRBD1, 5 bases. Germline CDR1 and CDR2: SGDLS and YYNGEE. V lost 0 bases, J lost 5 bases, and 12 bases lay in between. CDR3 length: 15 residues. The CDR3 DNA reads as TGTGCCAGCAGCGTAGGAAGAGGAGGGGATCAGCCCCAGCATTTT. Protein: CASSVGRGGDQPQHF.

This clonotype has just a few counts. The chain couples TRBV7-3 to TRBJ1-1; weak D call: TRBD1 (6 bases). V was cut by 2 bases and J by 8 bases, with 12 bases left in between. The CDR3 runs 13 residues. Germline V lookup: CDR1 SGHTA, CDR2 FQGTGA. CDR3 protein: CASSLVGAEEAFF. The CDR3 DNA reads TGTGCCAGCAGCTTAGTGGGGGCCGAAGAAGCTTTCTTT.

The sample holds a few counts of this clonotype. The V gene is TRBV6-5, the J gene TRBJ2-7; TRBD1 matches 7 bases. From germline, CDR1 is MNHEY and CDR2 SVGAGI. The CDR3 loop spans 15 amino acids. Trimming removed 0 bases from V and 2 bases from J; junction bases left unmatched: 4. The CDR3 DNA sequence: TGTGCCAGCAGTTACTCGACAGGGCATACCTACGAGCAGTACTTC. Translating gives CASSYSTGHTYEQYF.